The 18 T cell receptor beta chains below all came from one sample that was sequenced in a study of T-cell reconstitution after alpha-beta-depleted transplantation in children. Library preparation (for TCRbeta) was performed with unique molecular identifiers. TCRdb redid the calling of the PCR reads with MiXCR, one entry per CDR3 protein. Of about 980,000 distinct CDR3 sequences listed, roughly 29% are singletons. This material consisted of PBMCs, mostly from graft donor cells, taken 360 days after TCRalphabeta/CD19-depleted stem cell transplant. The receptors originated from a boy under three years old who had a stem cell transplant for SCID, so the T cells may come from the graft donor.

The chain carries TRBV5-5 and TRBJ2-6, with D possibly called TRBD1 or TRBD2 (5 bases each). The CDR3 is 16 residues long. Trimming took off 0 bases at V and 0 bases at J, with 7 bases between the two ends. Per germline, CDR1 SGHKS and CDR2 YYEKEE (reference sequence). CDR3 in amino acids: CASSLVGGSGANVLTF. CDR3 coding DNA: TGTGCCAGCAGCTTGGTTGGGGGCTCTGGGGCCAACGTCCTGACTTTC.

The CDR3 region has the DNA TGTGCCAGCAGCACTCGACAGGGGGTCACAGATACGCAGTATTTT. Amino acids: CASSTRQGVTDTQYF. The genes are TRBV7-9 and TRBJ2-3; 9 positions agree with TRBD1. V shed 5 bases, J shed 2 bases, and the junction held 5 bases outside the gene matches. Germline lookup yields CDR1 SEHNR and CDR2 FQNEAQ (reference sequence). CDR3 length: 15 residues.

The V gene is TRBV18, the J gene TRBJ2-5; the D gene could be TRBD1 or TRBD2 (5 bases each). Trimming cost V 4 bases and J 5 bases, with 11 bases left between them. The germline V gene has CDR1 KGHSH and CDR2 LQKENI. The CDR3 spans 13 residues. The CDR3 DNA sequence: TGTGCCAGCTCACAAACTTGGGGGGAGACCCAGTACTTC. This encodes CASSQTWGETQYF. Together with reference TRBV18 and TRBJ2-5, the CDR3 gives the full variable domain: NAGVMQNPRHLVRRRGQEARLRCSPMKGHSHVYWYRQLPEEGLKFMVYLQKENIIDESGMPKERFSAEFPKEGPSILRIQQVVRGDSAAYFCASSQTWGETQYFGPGTRLLVL.

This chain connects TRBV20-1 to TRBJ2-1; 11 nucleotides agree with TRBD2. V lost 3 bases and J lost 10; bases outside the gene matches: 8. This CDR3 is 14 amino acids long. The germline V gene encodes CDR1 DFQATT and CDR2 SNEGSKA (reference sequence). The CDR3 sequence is CSASNSGGAGEQFF. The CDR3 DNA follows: TGCAGTGCTAGTAATAGCGGGGGGGCCGGGGAGCAGTTCTTC.

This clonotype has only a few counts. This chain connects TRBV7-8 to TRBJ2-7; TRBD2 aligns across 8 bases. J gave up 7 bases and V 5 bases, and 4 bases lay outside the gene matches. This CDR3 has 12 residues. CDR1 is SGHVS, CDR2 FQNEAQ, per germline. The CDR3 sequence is CASSRLAWEQYF. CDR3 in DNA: TGTGCCAGCAGCCGACTAGCGTGGGAGCAGTACTTC.

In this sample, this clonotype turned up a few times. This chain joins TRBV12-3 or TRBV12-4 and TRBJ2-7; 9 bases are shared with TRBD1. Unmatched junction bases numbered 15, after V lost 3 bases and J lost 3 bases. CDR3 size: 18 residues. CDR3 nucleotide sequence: TGTGCCAGCAGTTTCGGGACAGGGTATCACCCCTCAATCTACGAGCAGTACTTC. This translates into CASSFGTGYHPSIYEQYF.

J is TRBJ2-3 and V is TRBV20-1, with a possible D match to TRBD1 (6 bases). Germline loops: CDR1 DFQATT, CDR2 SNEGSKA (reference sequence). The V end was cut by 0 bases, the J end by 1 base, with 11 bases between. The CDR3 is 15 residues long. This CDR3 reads CSARDSRQGTDTQYF. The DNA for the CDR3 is TGCAGTGCTAGAGACTCCAGACAGGGCACAGATACGCAGTATTTT.

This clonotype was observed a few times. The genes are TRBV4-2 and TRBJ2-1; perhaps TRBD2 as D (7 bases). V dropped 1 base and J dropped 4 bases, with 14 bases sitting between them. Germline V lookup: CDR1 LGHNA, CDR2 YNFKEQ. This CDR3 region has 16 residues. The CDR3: CASSQVGRGLYNEQFF. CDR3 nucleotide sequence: TGTGCCAGCAGCCAAGTGGGGCGGGGGCTTTACAATGAGCAGTTCTTC.

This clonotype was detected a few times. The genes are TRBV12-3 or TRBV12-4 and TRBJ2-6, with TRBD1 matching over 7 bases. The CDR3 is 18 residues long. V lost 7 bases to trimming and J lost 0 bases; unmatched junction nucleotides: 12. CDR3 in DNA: TGTGCCAGCATAAAAAGGTCAGGGACAGTCTCTGGGGCCAACGTCCTGACTTTC. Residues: CASIKRSGTVSGANVLTF.

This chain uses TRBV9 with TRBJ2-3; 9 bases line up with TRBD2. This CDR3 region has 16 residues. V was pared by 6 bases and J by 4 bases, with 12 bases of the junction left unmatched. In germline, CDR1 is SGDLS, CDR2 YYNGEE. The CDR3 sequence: CASTGSSGIFADTQYF. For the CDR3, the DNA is TGTGCCAGCACGGGGTCTAGCGGGATTTTCGCAGATACGCAGTATTTT.

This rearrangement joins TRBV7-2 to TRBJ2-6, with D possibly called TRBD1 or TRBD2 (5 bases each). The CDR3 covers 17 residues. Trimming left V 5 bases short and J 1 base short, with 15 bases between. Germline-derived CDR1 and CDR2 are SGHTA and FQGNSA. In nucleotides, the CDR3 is TGTGCCAGCAGCCCCTGGGGACCCCATTCTGGGGCCAACGTCCTGACTTTC. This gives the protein CASSPWGPHSGANVLTF.

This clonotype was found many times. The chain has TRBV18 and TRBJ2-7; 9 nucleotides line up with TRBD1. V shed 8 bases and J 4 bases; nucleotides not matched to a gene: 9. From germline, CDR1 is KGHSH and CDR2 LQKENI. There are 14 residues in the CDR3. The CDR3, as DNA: TGTGCCAGCAGTCCCGGGACAGGGCTGTACGAGCAGTACTTC. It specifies CASSPGTGLYEQYF.

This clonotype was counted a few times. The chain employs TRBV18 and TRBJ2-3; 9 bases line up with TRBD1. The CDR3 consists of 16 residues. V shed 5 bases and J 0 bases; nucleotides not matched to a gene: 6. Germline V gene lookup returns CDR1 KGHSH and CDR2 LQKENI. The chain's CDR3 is CASSNRGQGSTDTQYF. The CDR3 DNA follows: TGTGCCAGCTCAAACAGGGGGCAAGGGAGCACAGATACGCAGTATTTT.

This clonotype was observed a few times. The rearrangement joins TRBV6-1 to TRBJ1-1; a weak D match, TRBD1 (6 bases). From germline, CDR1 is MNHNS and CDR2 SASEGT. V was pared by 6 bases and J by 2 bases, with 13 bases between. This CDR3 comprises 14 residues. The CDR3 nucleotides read TGTGCCAGCAGCTGGGGGCAGACAAACACTGAAGCTTTCTTT. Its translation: CASSWGQTNTEAFF.

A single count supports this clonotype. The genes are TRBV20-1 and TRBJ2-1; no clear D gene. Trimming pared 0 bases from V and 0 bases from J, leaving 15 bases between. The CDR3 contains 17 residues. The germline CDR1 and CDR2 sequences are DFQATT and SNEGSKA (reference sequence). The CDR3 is CSARDIGSAVSYNEQFF. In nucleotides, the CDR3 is TGCAGTGCTAGAGATATAGGATCAGCAGTCTCCTACAATGAGCAGTTCTTC.

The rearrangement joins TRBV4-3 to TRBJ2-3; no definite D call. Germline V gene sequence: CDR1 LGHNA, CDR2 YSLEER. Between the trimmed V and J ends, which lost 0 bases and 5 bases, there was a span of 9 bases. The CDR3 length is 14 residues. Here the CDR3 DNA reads TGCGCCAGCAGCCAAGAGGTTAGGAAAGATACGCAGTATTTT. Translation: CASSQEVRKDTQYF.

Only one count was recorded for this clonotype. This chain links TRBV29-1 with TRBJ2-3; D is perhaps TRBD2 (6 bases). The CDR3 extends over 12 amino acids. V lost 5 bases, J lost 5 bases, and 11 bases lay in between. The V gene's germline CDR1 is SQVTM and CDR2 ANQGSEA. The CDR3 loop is CSVRRGGDTQYF. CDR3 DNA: TGCAGCGTTCGAAGGGGAGGAGATACGCAGTATTTT.

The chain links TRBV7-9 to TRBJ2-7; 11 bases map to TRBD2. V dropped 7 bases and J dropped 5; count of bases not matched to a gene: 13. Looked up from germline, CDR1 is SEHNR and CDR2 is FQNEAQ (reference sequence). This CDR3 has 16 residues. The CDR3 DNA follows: TGTGCCAGCAATCGGCTAGCGGGGGGCCGTGCCCACGAGCAGTACTTC. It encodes CASNRLAGGRAHEQYF. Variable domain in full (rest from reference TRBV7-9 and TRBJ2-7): DTGVSQNPRHKITKRGQNVTFRCDPISEHNRLYWYRQTLGQGPEFLTYFQNEAQLEKSRLLSDRFSAERPKGSFSTLEIQRTEQGDSAMYLCASNRLAGGRAHEQYFGPGTRLTVT.